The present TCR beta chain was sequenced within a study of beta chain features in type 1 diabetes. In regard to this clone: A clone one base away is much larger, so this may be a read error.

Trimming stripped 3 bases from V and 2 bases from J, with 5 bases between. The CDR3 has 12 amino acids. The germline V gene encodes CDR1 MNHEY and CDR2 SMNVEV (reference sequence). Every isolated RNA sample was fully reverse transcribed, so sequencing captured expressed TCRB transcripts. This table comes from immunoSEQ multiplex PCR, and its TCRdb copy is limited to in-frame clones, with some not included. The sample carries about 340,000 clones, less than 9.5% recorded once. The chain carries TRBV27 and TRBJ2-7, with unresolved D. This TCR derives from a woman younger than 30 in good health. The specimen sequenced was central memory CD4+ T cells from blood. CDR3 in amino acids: CASSLRTYEQYF. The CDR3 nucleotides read TGTGCCAGCAGTTTGAGGACCTACGAGCAGTACTTC.